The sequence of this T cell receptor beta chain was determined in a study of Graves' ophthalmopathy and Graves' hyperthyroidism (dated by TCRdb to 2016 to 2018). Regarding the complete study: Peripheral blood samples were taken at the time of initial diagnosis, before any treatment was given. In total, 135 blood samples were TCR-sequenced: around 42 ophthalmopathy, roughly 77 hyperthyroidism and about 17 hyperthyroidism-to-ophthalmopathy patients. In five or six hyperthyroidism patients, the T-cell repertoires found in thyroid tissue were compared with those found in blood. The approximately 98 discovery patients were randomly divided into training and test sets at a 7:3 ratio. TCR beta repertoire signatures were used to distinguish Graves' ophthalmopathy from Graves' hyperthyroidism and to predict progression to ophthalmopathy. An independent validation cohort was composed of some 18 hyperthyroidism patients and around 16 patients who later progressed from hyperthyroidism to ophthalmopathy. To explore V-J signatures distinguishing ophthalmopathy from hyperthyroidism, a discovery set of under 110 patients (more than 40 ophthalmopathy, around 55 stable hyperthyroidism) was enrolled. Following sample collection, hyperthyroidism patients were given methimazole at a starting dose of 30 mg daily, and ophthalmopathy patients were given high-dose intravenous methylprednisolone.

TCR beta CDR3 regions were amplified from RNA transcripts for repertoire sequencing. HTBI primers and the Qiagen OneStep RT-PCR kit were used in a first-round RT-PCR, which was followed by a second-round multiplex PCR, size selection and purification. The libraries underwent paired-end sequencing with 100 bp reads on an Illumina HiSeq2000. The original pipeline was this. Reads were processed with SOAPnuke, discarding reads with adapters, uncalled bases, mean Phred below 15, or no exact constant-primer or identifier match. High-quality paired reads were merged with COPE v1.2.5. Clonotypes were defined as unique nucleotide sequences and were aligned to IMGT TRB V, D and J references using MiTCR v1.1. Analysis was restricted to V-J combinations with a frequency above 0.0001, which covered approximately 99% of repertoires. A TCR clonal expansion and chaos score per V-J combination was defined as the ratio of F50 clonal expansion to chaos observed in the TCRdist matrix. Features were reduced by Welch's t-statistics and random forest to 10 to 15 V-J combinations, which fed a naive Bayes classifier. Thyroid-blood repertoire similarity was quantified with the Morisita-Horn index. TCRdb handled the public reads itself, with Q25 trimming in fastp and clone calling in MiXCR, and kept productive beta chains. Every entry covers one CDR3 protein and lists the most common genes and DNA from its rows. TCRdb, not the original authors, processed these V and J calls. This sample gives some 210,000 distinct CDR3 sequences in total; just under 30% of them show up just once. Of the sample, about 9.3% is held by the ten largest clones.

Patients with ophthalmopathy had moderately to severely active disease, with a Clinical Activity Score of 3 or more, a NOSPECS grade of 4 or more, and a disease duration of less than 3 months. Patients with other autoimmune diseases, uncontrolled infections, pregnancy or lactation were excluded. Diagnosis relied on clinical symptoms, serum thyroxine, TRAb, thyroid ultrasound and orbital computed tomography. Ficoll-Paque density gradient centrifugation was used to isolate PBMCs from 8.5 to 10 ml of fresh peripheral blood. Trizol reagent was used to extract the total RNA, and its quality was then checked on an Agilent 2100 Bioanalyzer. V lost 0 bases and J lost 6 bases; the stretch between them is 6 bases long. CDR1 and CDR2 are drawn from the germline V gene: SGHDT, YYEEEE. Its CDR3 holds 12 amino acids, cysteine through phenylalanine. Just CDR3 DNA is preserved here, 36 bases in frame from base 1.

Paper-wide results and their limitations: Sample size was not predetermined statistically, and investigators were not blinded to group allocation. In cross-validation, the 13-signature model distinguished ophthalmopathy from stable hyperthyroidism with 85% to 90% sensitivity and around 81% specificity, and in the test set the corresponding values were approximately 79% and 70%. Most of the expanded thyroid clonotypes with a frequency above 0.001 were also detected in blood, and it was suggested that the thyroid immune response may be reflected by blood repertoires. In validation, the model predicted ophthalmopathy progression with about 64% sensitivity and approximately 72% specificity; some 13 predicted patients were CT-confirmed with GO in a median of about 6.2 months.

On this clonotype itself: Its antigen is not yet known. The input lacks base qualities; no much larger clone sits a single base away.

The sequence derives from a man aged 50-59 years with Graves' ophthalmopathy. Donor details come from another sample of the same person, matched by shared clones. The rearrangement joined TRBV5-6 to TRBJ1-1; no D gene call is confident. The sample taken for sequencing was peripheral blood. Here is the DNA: TGTGCCAGCAGCTTGGCTCGGTCTGAAGCTTTCTTT. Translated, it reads CASSLARSEAFF. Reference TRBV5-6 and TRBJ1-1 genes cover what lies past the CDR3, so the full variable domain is DAGVTQSPTHLIKTRGQQVTLRCSPKSGHDTVSWYQQALGQGPQFIFQYYEEEERQRGNFPDRFSGHQFPNYSSELNVNALLLGDSALYLCASSLARSEAFFGQGTRLTVV.